These 15 T cell receptor beta chains were all obtained from the same sample, sequenced in a study of blood T cells in healthy people across ages. Using a J-beta primer mix together with a sample-barcoded 5' primer, a second PCR was run for 7 to 11 cycles. TCRdb fed the 5' RACE reads into MiXCR, producing one record per CDR3 protein. The data show roughly 680,000 distinct CDR3 sequences, over 45% seen once. The sequenced sample consisted of blood. The receptors were sampled from a woman aged 60 to 75 in good health.

This clonotype has just a few counts. The chain is built from TRBV10-3 and TRBJ1-2; the D is unclear. V shed 7 bases and J shed 7 bases, with 19 bases lying between them. This CDR3 spans 14 amino acids. From germline, CDR1 is ENHRY and CDR2 SYGVKD. As DNA, the CDR3 is TGTGCCATCAAGGACGCATCGGCGACCTTTGGCTACACCTTC. This codes for CAIKDASATFGYTF.

The J gene is TRBJ2-3, the V gene TRBV7-9; TRBD2 matches at 11 bases. Germline CDR1 is SEHNR and CDR2 is FQNEAQ (reference sequence). The CDR3 totals 19 residues. V shed 6 bases, J shed 0 bases, and the junction held 14 bases outside the gene matches. CDR3 in amino acids: CASSPSGTSGRLSTDTQYF. In nucleotides, the CDR3 is TGTGCCAGCAGTCCCTCCGGGACTAGCGGACGCCTCAGCACAGATACGCAGTATTTT.

This sequence joins TRBV3-1 and TRBJ1-2, with D uncertain. The CDR3 covers 14 residues. The germline V and J ends were trimmed by 3 bases and 7 bases, with 15 bases remaining between them. Per the germline V gene, CDR1 is LGHDT and CDR2 is YNNKEL (reference sequence). CDR3: CASSHLSKGGGYTF. CDR3 nucleotides: TGTGCCAGCAGCCATCTATCGAAGGGAGGTGGCTACACCTTC.

The genes are TRBV7-9 and TRBJ2-1, with D hard to call. V gave up 3 bases and J gave up 10 bases, with 13 bases separating them. This CDR3 contains 13 residues. Germline V gene data show CDR1 as SEHNR and CDR2 as FQNEAQ (reference sequence). CDR3 region: CASSLGPGYEQFF. CDR3 nucleotide sequence: TGTGCCAGCAGCTTGGGTCCGGGCTACGAGCAGTTCTTC.

This clonotype was observed a few times. The chain has TRBV29-1 and TRBJ1-5, with a weak D call TRBD1 (6 bases). V was cut by 3 bases and J by 2 bases, with 11 bases left in between. CDR1 is SQVTM, CDR2 ANQGSEA, per germline. This CDR3 comprises 14 residues. CDR3 loop: CSVDEGGGNQPQHF. DNA of the CDR3: TGCAGCGTTGACGAGGGGGGGGGCAATCAGCCCCAGCATTTT.

This clonotype was counted many times. The chain carries TRBV21-1 and TRBJ2-5. TRBV21-1 constitutes a pseudogene. CDR3 size: 15 residues. Here the CDR3 DNA reads TGTGCCAGCAGCAGACCCACGAGGCACCAAGAGACCCAGTACTTC. Protein sequence: CASSRPTRHQETQYF.

This clonotype was seen only a few times. The chain has TRBV5-1 and TRBJ1-4; 7 positions match TRBD1. J gave up 0 bases and V 4 bases, and 9 bases lay outside the gene matches. Germline assignment: CDR1 SGHRS and CDR2 YFSETQ. CDR3 length: 17 amino acids. The DNA of the CDR3 is TGCGCCAGCAGCGGACAGACAGGGAGCGCAACTAATGAAAAACTGTTTTTT. It codes for CASSGQTGSATNEKLFF.

This clonotype turned up a few times. The chain recombines TRBV29-1 with TRBJ1-2, with D perhaps TRBD1 (5 bases). This CDR3 spans 14 amino acids. Germline V lookup: CDR1 SQVTM, CDR2 ANQGSEA. Trimming pared 6 bases from V and 5 bases from J, leaving 19 bases between. CDR3 region: CSVGGSGSSYGYTF. DNA for the CDR3: TGCAGCGTCGGAGGGTCAGGGTCTTCGTATGGCTACACCTTC.

This clonotype appeared a single time. The rearrangement joins TRBV15 to TRBJ1-1, with D hard to call. Between the trimmed V and J ends, which lost 4 bases and 6 bases, there was a span of 12 bases. Looked up from germline, CDR1 is LNHNV and CDR2 is YYDKDF (reference sequence). The CDR3 has 13 amino acids. The CDR3 DNA reads TGTGCCACCAGCAAGTTTAGGTTCGCTGAAGCTTTCTTT. Residues: CATSKFRFAEAFF. Drawing the rest from reference TRBV15 and TRBJ1-1, the complete variable domain is DAMVIQNPRYQVTQFGKPVTLSCSQTLNHNVMYWYQQKSSQAPKLLFHYYDKDFNNEADTPDNFQSRRPNTSFCFLDIRSPGLGDTAMYLCATSKFRFAEAFFGQGTRLTVV.

The rearrangement joins TRBV7-2 to TRBJ2-7; 10 nucleotides line up with TRBD2. The last part of the DNA fits TRBJ2-1 better; the J call may be wrong. Germline V gene data show CDR1 as SGHTA and CDR2 as FQGNSA. The CDR3 consists of 15 residues. CDR3 in DNA: TGTGCCAGCAGCTTAGTAGGTAGCGGGAGGTGGTGGCAGTTCTTC. This sequence encodes CASSLVGSGRWWQFF.

The V and J genes are TRBV4-1 and TRBJ2-3, with a weak D call TRBD1 (6 bases). This CDR3 spans 13 amino acids. Trimming stripped 11 bases from V and 8 bases from J, with 20 bases between. Germline V gene data show CDR1 as MGHRA and CDR2 as YSYEKL. This CDR3 reads CAPSRGISGTQYF. The CDR3 bases are TGCGCCCCTAGCAGGGGAATTTCTGGTACGCAGTATTTT.

The rearrangement links TRBV5-1 to TRBJ2-5; 9 nucleotides agree with TRBD1. The CDR3 covers 16 residues. Per the germline V gene, CDR1 is SGHRS and CDR2 is YFSETQ. V was clipped by 0 bases and J by 3 bases; unmatched bases: 6. CDR3 amino acids: CASSLAGTGFEETQYF. Here the CDR3 DNA reads TGCGCCAGCAGCTTGGCCGGGACAGGGTTTGAAGAGACCCAGTACTTC. Full variable domain (remainder filled in from reference TRBV5-1 and TRBJ2-5): KAGVTQTPRYLIKTRGQQVTLSCSPISGHRSVSWYQQTPGQGLQFLFEYFSETQRNKGNFPGRFSGRQFSNSRSEMNVSTLELGDSALYLCASSLAGTGFEETQYFGPGTRLLVL.

The J gene is TRBJ1-2, the V gene TRBV24-1; D uncertain. Germline CDR1 is KGHDR and CDR2 is SFDVKD. The CDR3 is made up of 13 amino acids. V was shortened by 4 bases and J by 2 bases, with 7 bases between the two germline ends. The CDR3 bases are TGTGCCACCAGTGACGGCTCGAACTATGGCTACACCTTC. Translated: CATSDGSNYGYTF.

The chain combines TRBV7-3 with TRBJ2-6; D remains unclear. The CDR3 is 14 residues long. The germline V gene encodes CDR1 SGHTA and CDR2 FQGTGA. V lost 4 bases to trimming and J lost 4 bases, with 8 bases between them. CDR3 sequence reads: CASSSYSGANVLTF. In DNA, the CDR3 is TGTGCCAGCAGCTCGTATTCCGGGGCCAACGTCCTGACTTTC.

The rearrangement uses TRBV6-5 and TRBJ2-7, with 7 bases lining up with TRBD2. The CDR3 contains 15 residues. Germline V gene data show CDR1 as MNHEY and CDR2 as SVGAGI. Trimming cost V 2 bases and J 7 bases; bases outside gene matches: 11. The CDR3 spells CASSYIAEAGNEQYF. CDR3 DNA sequence: TGTGCCAGCAGTTACATAGCAGAAGCGGGGAATGAGCAGTACTTC.